The clone carrying this T cell receptor beta chain was observed many times. What it binds is unknown. RNA transcripts yielded amplified TCR beta CDR3 regions. First-round RT-PCR used HTBI primers; second-round multiplex PCR followed. TCRdb redid the calling of the multiplex PCR reads with MiXCR, one entry per CDR3 protein. Of about 400,000 distinct CDR3 sequences listed, about a sixth are singletons. Diagnosis relied on clinical symptoms, serum thyroxine, TRAb, thyroid ultrasound and orbital computed tomography. The sample comes from a study of Graves' ophthalmopathy and Graves' hyperthyroidism. The overall study: Blood was drawn at initial diagnosis, before any treatment. Overall study results and limits: Classification of ophthalmopathy versus stable hyperthyroidism by a 13-signature model yielded about 90% sensitivity and around 81% specificity.

Germline assignment: CDR1 WNHNN and CDR2 SYGVQD (reference sequence). V lost 6 bases to trimming and J lost 6 bases, with 12 bases between them. This CDR3 contains 12 residues. V usage is TRBV10-1 and J usage is TRBJ2-7; D unclear. Sequencing was carried out using peripheral blood. This receptor was identified in a young woman with Graves' ophthalmopathy. CDR3 in DNA: TGCGCCAGCAGCCGGGCCTCGGGCGAGCAGTACTTC. Translating it yields CASSRASGEQYF.